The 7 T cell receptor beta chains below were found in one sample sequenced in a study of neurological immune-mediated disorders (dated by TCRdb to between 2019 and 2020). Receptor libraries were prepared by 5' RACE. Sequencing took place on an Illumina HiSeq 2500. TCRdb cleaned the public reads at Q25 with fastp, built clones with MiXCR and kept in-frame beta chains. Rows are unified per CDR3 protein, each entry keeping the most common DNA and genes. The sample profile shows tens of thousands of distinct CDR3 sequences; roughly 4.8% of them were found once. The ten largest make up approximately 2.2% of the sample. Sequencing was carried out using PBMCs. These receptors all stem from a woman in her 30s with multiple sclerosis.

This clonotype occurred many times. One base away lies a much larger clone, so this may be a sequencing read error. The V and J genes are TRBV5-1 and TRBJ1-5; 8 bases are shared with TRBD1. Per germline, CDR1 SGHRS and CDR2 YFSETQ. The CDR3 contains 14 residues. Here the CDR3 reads CASSFGQGPGPQNF. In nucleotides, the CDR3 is TGCGCCAGCAGCTTCGGACAGGGCCCAGGGCCCCAGAATTTT.

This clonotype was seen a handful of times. This CDR3 reads CSARDWAGEYNEQFF. CDR3 nucleotide sequence: TGCAGTGCTAGAGATTGGGCAGGGGAATACAATGAGCAGTTCTTC. This chain joins TRBV20-1 and TRBJ2-1; D may be TRBD1 (6 bases). The CDR3 runs 15 residues. Germline-derived CDR1 and CDR2 are DFQATT and SNEGSKA (reference sequence). The V end was cut by 0 bases, the J end by 4 bases, with 13 bases between.

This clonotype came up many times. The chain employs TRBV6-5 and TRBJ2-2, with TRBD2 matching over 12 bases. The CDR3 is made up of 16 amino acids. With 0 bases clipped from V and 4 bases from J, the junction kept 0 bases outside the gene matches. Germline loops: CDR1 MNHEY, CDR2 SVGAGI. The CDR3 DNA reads TGTGCCAGCAGTTACTCGACTAGCGGGAGCACCGGGGAGCTGTTTTTT. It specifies CASSYSTSGSTGELFF.

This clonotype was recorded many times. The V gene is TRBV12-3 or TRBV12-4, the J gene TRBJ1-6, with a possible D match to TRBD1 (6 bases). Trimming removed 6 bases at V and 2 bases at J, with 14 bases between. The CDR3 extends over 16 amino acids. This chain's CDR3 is CASRQLGGPYNSPLHF. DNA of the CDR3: TGTGCCAGCAGACAATTGGGGGGCCCCTATAATTCACCCCTCCACTTT.

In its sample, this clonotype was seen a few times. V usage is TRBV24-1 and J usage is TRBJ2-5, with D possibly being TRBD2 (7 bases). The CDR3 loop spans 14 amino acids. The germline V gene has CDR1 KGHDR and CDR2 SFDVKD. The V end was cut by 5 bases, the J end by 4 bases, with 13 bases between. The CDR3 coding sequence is TGTGCCACCAGTGTACCAGGGGAGGGAGAGACCCAGTACTTC. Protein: CATSVPGEGETQYF.

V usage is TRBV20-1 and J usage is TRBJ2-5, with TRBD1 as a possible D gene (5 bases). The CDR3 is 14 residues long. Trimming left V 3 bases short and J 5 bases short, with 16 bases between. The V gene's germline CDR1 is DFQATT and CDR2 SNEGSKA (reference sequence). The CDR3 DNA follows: TGCAGTGCTAGTATCCCGCAGGGTCGGGAGACCCAGTACTTC. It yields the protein CSASIPQGRETQYF.

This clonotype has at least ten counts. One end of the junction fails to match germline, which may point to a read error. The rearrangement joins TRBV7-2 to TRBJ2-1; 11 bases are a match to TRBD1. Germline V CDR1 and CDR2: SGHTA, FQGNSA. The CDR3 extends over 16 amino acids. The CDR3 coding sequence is TGTGCCAGCAGCCTAGCGGACAGGGGGCTCTACAATGAGCAGTTCTTC. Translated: CASSLADRGLYNEQFF.